The present T cell receptor beta chain was sequenced within a study of metastatic and nonmetastatic thyroid tumors. The CDR3 is made up of 15 amino acids. The junction had 7 bases not matched to a gene; V was cut back by 7 bases and J by 4 bases. The V gene's germline CDR1 is LNHDA and CDR2 SQIVND (reference sequence). This clone was counted many times. Its antigen is undetermined. TCRdb reprocessed the PCR reads using MiXCR. The repertoire holds some 31,000 clones, with approximately 19% as singletons. Broader study findings: As reported, TCR beta diversity in blood and tumor was significantly higher in malignant thyroid tumors than in benign nodules.

The entire patient cohort was treatment-naive prior to thyroid surgery. This chain joins TRBV19 and TRBJ2-2; 9 nucleotides agree with TRBD1. The sample consisted of blood. This receptor was identified in a female donor with papillary thyroid cancer or a benign thyroid nodule (not recorded which). Some clones in this sample may be carry-over from other donors' samples. CDR3 sequence: CASTWDRAGTGELFF. In nucleotides, the CDR3 is TGTGCCAGTACCTGGGACAGGGCGGGCACCGGGGAGCTGTTTTTT.